Described below is a single T cell receptor (beta chain) sequence and its context. Its matching antigen is unknown. One end of the junction does not line up with germline, which may come from a read error. The data originate from a study of glioma-infiltrating T cells. Amplification of TCR alpha and beta CDR3 regions from RNA used iRepertoire nested multiplex PCR. Input was 100-400 ng of tissue mRNA or PBMC total RNA. One entry per CDR3 protein, called by TCRdb with MiXCR from the multiplex PCR reads. The sample has about 200,000 distinct CDR3 sequences; more than 25% are singletons. Study-level results: Tissue-blood divergence was below expectation in non-neoplastic patients, above in gliomas. Only very few CDR3 sequences appeared in both tissue and blood.

This CDR3 spans 16 amino acids. Germline CDR1 is MNHEY and CDR2 is SVGEGT. The sample comprised glioma tissue, nonneoplastic brain tissue, or PBMCs (not recorded which). The chain combines TRBV6-2 or TRBV6-3 with TRBJ2-7; 13 nucleotides line up with TRBD2. This receptor was obtained from a human donor with low-grade glioma or glioblastoma, undergoing nonglioma brain surgery, or in good health (not recorded which). In nucleotides, the CDR3 is TGTGCCAGCAGTACTAGCGGGAGGGGTGGAGCCTACGGGCAGTACTTC. Its translation: CASSTSGRGGAYGQYF.